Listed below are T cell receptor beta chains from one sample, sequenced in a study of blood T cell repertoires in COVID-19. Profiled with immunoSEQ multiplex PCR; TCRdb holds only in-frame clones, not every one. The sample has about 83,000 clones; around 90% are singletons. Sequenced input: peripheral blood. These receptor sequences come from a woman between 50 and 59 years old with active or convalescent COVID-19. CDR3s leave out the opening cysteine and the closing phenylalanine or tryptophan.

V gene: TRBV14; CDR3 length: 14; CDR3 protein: ASSQARNRGDYGYT
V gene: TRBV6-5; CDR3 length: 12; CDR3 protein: ASSYGGAKNIQY
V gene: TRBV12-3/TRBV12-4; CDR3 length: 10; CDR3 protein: ASSLVFGQTF
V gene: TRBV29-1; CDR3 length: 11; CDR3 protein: SVVGEGNQPQH
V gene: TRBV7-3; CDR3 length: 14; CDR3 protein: ASSLQPSELQETQY
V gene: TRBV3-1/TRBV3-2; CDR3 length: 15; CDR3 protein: ASSQDASGGNTDTQY
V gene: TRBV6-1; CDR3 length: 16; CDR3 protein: ASSEAQYGGANLDEQF
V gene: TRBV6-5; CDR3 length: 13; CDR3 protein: ASSYGGRGGDEQY
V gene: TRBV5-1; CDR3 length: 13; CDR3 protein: ASSLMQGSTGELF
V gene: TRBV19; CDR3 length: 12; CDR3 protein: ASSPVTGGNEQY
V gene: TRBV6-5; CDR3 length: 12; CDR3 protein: ASRSATSSYEQY
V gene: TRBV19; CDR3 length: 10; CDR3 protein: ASRTYNSPLH
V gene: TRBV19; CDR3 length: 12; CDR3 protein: ASSKQGYSTEAF
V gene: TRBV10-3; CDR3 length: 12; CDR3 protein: AISPGQRNTEAF
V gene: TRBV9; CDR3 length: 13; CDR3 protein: ASSVERAGDPEAF
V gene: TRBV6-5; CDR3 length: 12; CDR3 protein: ASSYTGTNQPQH
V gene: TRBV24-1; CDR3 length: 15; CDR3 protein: ATSDLHPGQGWNEQF
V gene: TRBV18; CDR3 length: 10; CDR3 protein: ASSPGSQPQH
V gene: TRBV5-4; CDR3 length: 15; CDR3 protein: ASSLEAGQEFQETQY
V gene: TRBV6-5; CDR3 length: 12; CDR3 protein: ASSLDTVRTEAF
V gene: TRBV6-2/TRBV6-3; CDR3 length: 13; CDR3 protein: ASSSPLDRDYGYT
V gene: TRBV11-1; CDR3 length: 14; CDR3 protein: ASSHGTGSRHAEAF
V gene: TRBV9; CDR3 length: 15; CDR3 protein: ASSSRDRLVEAGELF
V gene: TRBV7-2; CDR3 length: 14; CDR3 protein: ASSSTGSGGFNEQF
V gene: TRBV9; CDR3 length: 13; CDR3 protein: ASSGERGDTDTQY
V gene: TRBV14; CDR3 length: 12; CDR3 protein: ASSYDSIQETQY
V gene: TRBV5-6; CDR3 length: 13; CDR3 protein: ASSLGRGGYNEQF
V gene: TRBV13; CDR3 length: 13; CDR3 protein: ASSLDQGRTTEAF
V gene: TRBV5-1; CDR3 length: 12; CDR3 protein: ASSQGQEYYGYT
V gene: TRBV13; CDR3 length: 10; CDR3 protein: ASSGAEGEAF
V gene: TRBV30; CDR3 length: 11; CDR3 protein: AWSVQGSYGYT
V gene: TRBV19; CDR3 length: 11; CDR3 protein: ASRGDRGPEQF
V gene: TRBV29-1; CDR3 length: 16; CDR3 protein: SVEDWSGTAIAKNIQY
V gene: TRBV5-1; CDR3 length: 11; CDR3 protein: ASSLGGGNTIY
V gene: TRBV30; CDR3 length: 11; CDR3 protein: AWSVGEGYGYT
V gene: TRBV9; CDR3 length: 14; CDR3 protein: ASSVGASGARETQY
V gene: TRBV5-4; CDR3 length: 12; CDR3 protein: ASSLETGVYEQY
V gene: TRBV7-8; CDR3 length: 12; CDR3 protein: ASSFNWLNTEAF
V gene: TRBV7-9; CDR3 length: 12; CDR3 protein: ASSLSPTGGTQY
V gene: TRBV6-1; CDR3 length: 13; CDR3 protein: ASSEITGSNTEAF
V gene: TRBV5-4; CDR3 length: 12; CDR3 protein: ASSYPTSTDEQY